Listed below are T cell receptor beta chains from one sample, sequenced in a study of T cell responses to AZD1222 COVID-19 vaccine. Clones were read by immunoSEQ multiplex PCR, and TCRdb kept only the in-frame ones, dropping some. Of 26,000 or so clones detected, more than 75% appear once; the ten largest clones hold around a third. The sequenced sample was peripheral blood, obtained 28 days after the second AZD1222 dose. The receptors stem from an adult who received the AZD1222 COVID-19 vaccine. CDR3s include the opening cysteine and the closing phenylalanine or tryptophan. The size of a clone is reported for some rows only, either as once, few or many, or as a class for expanded clones.

length,J,V,size,CDR3
15,TRBJ2-7,TRBV6-1,.,CASSEGTLGAYEQYF
16,TRBJ2-5,TRBV24-1,.,CATSDLGTGDRETQYF
14,TRBJ1-3,TRBV7-9,.,CASSVTGAGNTIYF
14,TRBJ2-3,TRBV27,.,CASSLSGITDTQYF
12,TRBJ2-7,TRBV2,.,CASAAENYEQYF
16,TRBJ1-4,TRBV4-1,.,CASSQDLGTGGEKLFF
11,TRBJ2-5,TRBV20-1,.,CSASEEAHQYF
14,TRBJ1-2,TRBV28,.,CASSLGQKNYGYTF
13,TRBJ1-3,TRBV2,.,CASRRDSGNTIYF
17,TRBJ1-3,TRBV18,.,CASSPPGQGTSGNTIYF
12,TRBJ1-1,TRBV29-1,.,CSVYDRAPEAFF
14,TRBJ2-2,TRBV1,.,CTSSQVSGSGELFF
14,TRBJ1-6,TRBV24-1,.,CATSTGEDNSPLHF
15,TRBJ2-7,TRBV24-1,.,CATSDPGASGYEQYF
14,TRBJ1-5,TRBV9,.,CASSVGEGEQPQHF
14,TRBJ2-1,TRBV29-1,.,CSLYMDPDYNEQFF
17,TRBJ2-1,TRBV11-3,.,CASSLGLAGGWDNEQFF
13,TRBJ1-2,TRBV18,few,CASSLTEFYGYTF
15,TRBJ2-7,TRBV5-6,.,CASSLAGGTTYEQYF
13,TRBJ1-2,TRBV5-8,once,CASSFDLNYGYTF
15,TRBJ1-2,TRBV11-2,.,CASSFEEGARYGYTF
14,TRBJ2-1,TRBV25-1,.,CASIGGSSYNEQFF
19,TRBJ2-5,TRBV28,.,CASSPGGTSGSLRQETQYF
13,TRBJ2-2,TRBV2,.,CAGDYRNTGELFF
14,TRBJ2-1,TRBV7-3,.,CASSLNGVSDEQFF
15,TRBJ1-1,TRBV2,.,CASRLTGTGTTEAFF
13,TRBJ1-1,TRBV10-2,.,CASSEVGNTEAFF
16,TRBJ2-2,TRBV6-4,.,CASSDSPDSAPGELFF
16,TRBJ1-6,TRBV28,.,CASSFGTGTGKSPLHF
15,TRBJ2-3,TRBV4-2,.,CASSQDRGRTDTQYF
15,TRBJ1-2,TRBV10-3,.,CAISDQGGWGYGYTF